Presented here are 19 T cell receptor beta chains from one specimen sequenced in a study of cytomegalovirus exposure and HLA in healthy donors (dated by TCRdb to 2016 to 2017). The library was made by the immunoSEQ multiplex PCR assay. For the multiplex PCR, a mixture combining 60 forward primers for TCR Vbeta segments and 13 reverse primers for TCR Jbeta segments was used. TCRdb took this table from immuneACCESS and kept in-frame rearrangements with V and J called. Such tables lack part of the clones; where checked against another copy, unresolved V genes explain under half of the gap, and the rest is unexplained. Counted in this sample were 250,000 to 300,000 clones; nearly 95% of them appeared once. The ten most abundant clones make up roughly 1.6% of the sample. What was sequenced was PBMCs. The receptors shown here come from a girl aged 2 to 10 in good health and CMV-seronegative.

The V gene is TRBV30, the J gene TRBJ1-2; D perhaps matches TRBD1 (5 bases). Germline lookup yields CDR1 GTSNPN and CDR2 SVGIG (reference sequence). V dropped 0 bases and J dropped 5 bases, with 40 bases sitting between them. The CDR3 is 23 amino acids. CDR3 in amino acids: CAWSVSVPPLHAGPDLWKYGYTF. The CDR3, as DNA: TGTGCCTGGAGTGTTAGTGTTCCCCCCCTCCACGCAGGGCCCGACCTTTGGAAATATGGCTACACCTTC.

This clone is a singleton in its sample. The chain employs TRBV7-9 and TRBJ2-7; 14 positions match TRBD2. There are 15 residues in the CDR3. In germline, CDR1 is SEHNR, CDR2 FQNEAQ (reference sequence). The trim removed 4 bases at V and 3 bases at J, leaving 2 bases unmatched. Written as DNA, the CDR3 is TGTGCCAGCAGCTCAGGGACTAGCGGGAGCTACGAGCAGTACTTC. This translates into CASSSGTSGSYEQYF.

This clone appeared a few times. The J gene is TRBJ2-7, the V gene TRBV6-5, with 8 bases that match TRBD1. CDR1 MNHEY and CDR2 SVGAGI come from the germline V gene. Trimming removed 2 bases from V and 6 bases from J; junction bases left unmatched: 12. The CDR3 loop spans 16 amino acids. CDR3 coding DNA: TGTGCCAGCAGTTACATCGAGGGAATACAGGGGGGCGAGCAGTACTTC. It is translated as CASSYIEGIQGGEQYF.

V is TRBV6-5 and J is TRBJ2-3, with 8 bases lining up with TRBD2. This CDR3 spans 14 amino acids. The germline gives CDR1 MNHEY, CDR2 SVGAGI. The V gene end was trimmed by 6 bases and the J gene end by 7 bases; junction bases not matched to a gene: 9. The CDR3 loop reads CASREAGESNTQYF. Here the CDR3 DNA reads TGTGCCAGCAGAGAAGCGGGGGAATCGAATACGCAGTATTTT.

Points on this clone: Other nucleotide sequences in the sample specify the same CDR3. This rearrangement joins TRBV6-5 to TRBJ1-6, with 7 bases lining up with TRBD1. The CDR3 loop spans 15 amino acids. J was trimmed by 7 bases and V by 3 bases; bases with no gene match: 6. The germline CDR1 and CDR2 sequences are MNHEY and SVGAGI. The CDR3 DNA sequence: TGTGCCAGCAGTTATGACAGGGTTGAGAATTCACCCCTCCACTTT. Protein: CASSYDRVENSPLHF.

The chain couples TRBV2 to TRBJ1-1; D is perhaps TRBD1 (5 bases). Deletions cut 10 bases from V and 4 bases from J, with 13 bases between. This CDR3 has 12 residues. Per germline, CDR1 SNHLY and CDR2 FYNNEI. The CDR3 sequence is CAIYGGGTEAFF. In nucleotides, the CDR3 is TGTGCCATATATGGCGGGGGCACTGAAGCTTTCTTT.

The rearrangement joins TRBV27 to TRBJ2-7; TRBD2 aligns across 10 bases. Trimming at V came to 5 bases and at J to 4 bases, leaving 5 bases not matched to a gene. CDR3 length equals 14 residues. CDR1 MNHEY and CDR2 SMNVEV come from the germline V gene (reference sequence). The CDR3 coding sequence is TGTGCCAGCAGTCCGGGACTAGCGAGGTACGAGCAGTACTTC. Translating gives CASSPGLARYEQYF.

This rearrangement joins TRBV29-1 to TRBJ2-5; 9 bases fit TRBD2. CDR3 length equals 14 residues. Per germline, CDR1 SQVTM and CDR2 ANQGSEA. J gave up 9 bases and V 3 bases, and 11 bases lay outside the gene matches. CDR3 loop: CSVESLAGIEAQYF. The CDR3 coding sequence is TGCAGCGTTGAGTCCCTAGCGGGGATCGAGGCCCAGTACTTC.

The genes are TRBV15 and TRBJ1-6; D not certain. The CDR3 totals 13 residues. Germline V CDR1 and CDR2: LNHNV, YYDKDF (reference sequence). Trimming pared 6 bases from V and 7 bases from J, leaving 10 bases between. CDR3 coding DNA: TGTGCCACCAGTGAGGATCGCAATTCACCCCTCCACTTT. Translation gives CATSEDRNSPLHF.

The chain employs TRBV19 and TRBJ2-7; 9 bases match TRBD1. Looked up from germline, CDR1 is LNHDA and CDR2 is SQIVND (reference sequence). V gave up 3 bases and J gave up 4 bases; unmatched junction bases: 16. The CDR3 covers 18 residues. Here the CDR3 reads CASSIPRGPGQGLYEQYF. The CDR3 bases are TGTGCCAGTAGTATCCCCAGGGGACCGGGACAGGGATTGTACGAGCAGTACTTC.

This chain joins TRBV4-2 and TRBJ1-2; D is perhaps TRBD1 (5 bases). V shed 2 bases and J shed 1 base, with 8 bases lying between them. Germline V gives CDR1 LGHNA, CDR2 YNFKEQ. CDR3 size: 14 residues. The CDR3 spells CASSQPTDNYGYTF. Written as DNA, the CDR3 is TGTGCCAGCAGCCAACCGACAGATAACTATGGCTACACCTTC.

The rearrangement uses TRBV5-1 and TRBJ2-7, with 8 bases lining up with TRBD1. CDR1 and CDR2 from the germline V gene are SGHRS and YFSETQ. There are 14 residues in the CDR3. The J segment lost 4 bases and the V segment lost 3 bases, leaving 6 bases of the junction unmatched. DNA of the CDR3: TGCGCCAGCAGCTCGACGGGACAGGATTACGAGCAGTACTTC. It specifies CASSSTGQDYEQYF.

V is TRBV19 and J is TRBJ2-7, with unresolved D. Germline V gene sequence: CDR1 LNHDA, CDR2 SQIVND (reference sequence). The CDR3 extends over 14 amino acids. Trimming took 0 bases from V and 3 from J, leaving 9 bases between them. The CDR3 DNA reads TGTGCCAGTAGTATAGATGGGCTATACTACGAGCAGTACTTC. Protein sequence: CASSIDGLYYEQYF.

The gene calls are TRBV19 and TRBJ1-1; TRBD1 matches 7 bases. CDR1 and CDR2 from the germline V gene are LNHDA and SQIVND (reference sequence). J lost 0 bases, V lost 10 bases, and 5 bases had no gene match. The CDR3 extends over 13 amino acids. CDR3 residues: CATQGQMNTEAFF. CDR3 sequence (DNA): TGTGCCACCCAGGGACAGATGAACACTGAAGCTTTCTTT. Filled out from reference TRBV19 and TRBJ1-1, the complete variable domain reads DGGITQSPKYLFRKEGQNVTLSCEQNLNHDAMYWYRQDPGQGLRLIYYSQIVNDFQKGDIAEGYSVSREKKESFPLTVTSAQKNPTAFYLCATQGQMNTEAFFGQGTRLTVV.

The genes are TRBV30 and TRBJ2-5, with D possibly matching TRBD1 (6 bases). The CDR3 consists of 14 residues. V gave up 0 bases and J gave up 2 bases, with 10 bases separating them. CDR1 GTSNPN and CDR2 SVGIG come from the germline V gene (reference sequence). CDR3 sequence: CAWSVHGTQETQYF. The CDR3 DNA sequence: TGTGCCTGGAGTGTACACGGGACACAAGAGACCCAGTACTTC. Combining the CDR3 with reference TRBV30 and TRBJ2-5 gives the whole variable domain SQTIHQWPATLVQPVGSPLSLECTVEGTSNPNLYWYRQAAGRGLQLLFYSVGIGQISSEVPQNLSASRPQDRQFILSSKKLLLSDSGFYLCAWSVHGTQETQYFGPGTRLLVL.

The chain uses TRBV7-9 and TRBJ1-5; TRBD1 agrees at 9 bases. Germline lookup yields CDR1 SEHNR and CDR2 FQNEAQ (reference sequence). V shed 3 bases, J shed 6 bases, and the junction held 6 bases outside the gene matches. The CDR3 length is 15 residues. The CDR3 is CASSFVGTGPQPQHF. CDR3 sequence (DNA): TGTGCCAGCAGCTTCGTAGGGACAGGGCCTCAGCCCCAGCATTTT.

This clone appeared a single time. Relative to the germline gene, one junction end is altered; a read error may explain this. J is TRBJ2-5 and V is TRBV18, with 13 bases identical to TRBD2. The germline gives CDR1 KGHSH, CDR2 LQKENI. The CDR3 spans 18 residues. CDR3 in amino acids: CASSPENQPGLAGRLNDF. CDR3 in DNA: TGTGCCAGCTCACCCGAGAATCAACCGGGACTAGCGGGGAGGCTTAACGACTTC.

The CDR3 coding sequence is TGTGCCAGCAGCTTAGGGGCCAGGGGTCCTAACGAGCAGTACTTC. This codes for CASSLGARGPNEQYF. The gene calls are TRBV13 and TRBJ2-7, with D perhaps TRBD1 (6 bases). This CDR3 has 15 residues. V lost 0 bases and J 5 bases, leaving 14 bases between the germline ends. The V gene's germline CDR1 is PRHDT and CDR2 FYEKMQ (reference sequence).

The table lists this clone with a few counts. V and J are TRBV27 and TRBJ2-7, with D unresolved. The V gene lost 3 bases and the J gene lost 4 bases, with 16 bases spanning the gap. CDR3 length: 15 amino acids. The germline V gene encodes CDR1 MNHEY and CDR2 SMNVEV (reference sequence). CDR3 residues: CASSFLQYGPYEQYF. The DNA for the CDR3 is TGTGCCAGCAGTTTTCTCCAGTATGGCCCTTACGAGCAGTACTTC.